Each of the 16 T cell receptor beta chains below was sequenced from the same sample in a study of blood T cell repertoires in COVID-19. Generated by immunoSEQ multiplex PCR, the TCRdb table keeps only in-frame clones and is missing some. This repertoire shows approximately 200,000 clones, approximately 80% found once; its top ten account for about 7.8%. Material for sequencing was peripheral blood. Receptors were obtained from an elderly woman with COVID-19, enrolled during active disease.

The rearrangement joins TRBV19 to TRBJ2-3; 8 positions match TRBD2. V gave up 10 bases and J gave up 2 bases; unmatched junction bases: 11. The CDR3 covers 15 residues. Germline loops: CDR1 LNHDA, CDR2 SQIVND (reference sequence). The CDR3 DNA sequence: TGTGCCACCACCGAAGGTAGCGGGATCACAGATACGCAGTATTTT. Its translation is CATTEGSGITDTQYF.

The rearrangement uses TRBV24-1 and TRBJ2-2; the match to TRBD1 covers 11 bases. The V segment lost 3 bases and the J segment 4 bases; nucleotides outside the gene matches: 3. Germline CDR1 and CDR2: KGHDR and SFDVKD. The CDR3 has 16 amino acids. The CDR3 region has the DNA TGTGCCACCAGTGATGCCGGGACAGGGGGCACCGGGGAGCTGTTTTTT. It encodes CATSDAGTGGTGELFF.

This chain uses TRBV6-1 with TRBJ2-5; D remains unclear. V dropped 3 bases and J dropped 8 bases, with 10 bases sitting between them. There are 12 residues in the CDR3. Germline V lookup: CDR1 MNHNS, CDR2 SASEGT. CDR3 region: CASSDLKRTQYF. The CDR3 region has the DNA TGTGCCAGCAGTGACCTCAAGAGAACCCAGTACTTC.

This chain connects TRBV21-1 to TRBJ2-5; TRBD2, the table's D call, lacks a check against the DNA. TRBV21-1 is a documented pseudogene. The length of the CDR3 is 14 residues. The CDR3 DNA reads TGTGCCAGCAGCGGGACTAGCGAACAAGAGACCCAGTACTTC. Its translation: CASSGTSEQETQYF.

The rearrangement links TRBV29-1 to TRBJ2-5; TRBD1 might be the D (5 bases). The CDR3 length is 13 residues. With 2 bases removed from V and 5 bases from J, the gap between germline ends came to 12 bases. CDR1 is SQVTM, CDR2 ANQGSEA, per germline. The CDR3 DNA follows: TGCAGCGTTGAACAGGGTAGGCGGGAGACCCAGTACTTC. Protein sequence: CSVEQGRRETQYF.

This clone was recorded a few times. This chain links TRBV4-1 with TRBJ1-2, with 9 positions matching TRBD1. V was clipped by 4 bases and J by 2 bases; unmatched bases: 2. This CDR3 region has 14 residues. The germline gives CDR1 MGHRA, CDR2 YSYEKL. Here the CDR3 reads CASSPQGANYGYTF. CDR3 sequence (DNA): TGCGCCAGCAGCCCACAGGGGGCAAACTATGGCTACACCTTC.

The rearrangement uses TRBV19 and TRBJ1-5, with D maybe TRBD1 (6 bases). CDR3 length: 16 residues. The germline V and J ends were trimmed by 1 base and 5 bases, with 15 bases remaining between them. CDR1 and CDR2 from the germline V gene are LNHDA and SQIVND (reference sequence). For the CDR3, the DNA is TGTGCCAGTAGTATAGCGGGGGGGGCCTTGTATCAGCCCCAGCATTTT. It is translated as CASSIAGGALYQPQHF.

This chain connects TRBV4-1 to TRBJ2-1; D unresolved. Germline values: CDR1 MGHRA, CDR2 YSYEKL. V was shortened by 0 bases and J by 0 bases, with 9 bases between the two germline ends. The length of the CDR3 is 16 residues. CDR3 nucleotide sequence: TGCGCCAGCAGCCAAGAGTTGAGTAGCTCCTACAATGAGCAGTTCTTC. This encodes CASSQELSSSYNEQFF.

This rearrangement joins TRBV2 to TRBJ2-1, with D perhaps TRBD2 (6 bases). The CDR3 totals 14 residues. V was pared by 7 bases and J by 7 bases, with 17 bases between. CDR1 and CDR2 (germline): SNHLY, FYNNEI. The CDR3 reads CASTRDWGRNEQFF. Here the CDR3 DNA reads TGTGCCAGCACAAGGGACTGGGGAAGAAATGAGCAGTTCTTC.

The chain employs TRBV6-5 and TRBJ1-5; D call uncertain. V was trimmed by 6 bases and J by 5 bases, leaving 8 bases between them. Germline values: CDR1 MNHEY, CDR2 SVGAGI. There are 12 residues in the CDR3. The CDR3 coding sequence is TGTGCCAGCAGGCGATACGATCAGCCCCAGCATTTT. Protein: CASRRYDQPQHF.

This clone has only one observation. The genes are TRBV15 and TRBJ2-5; D is perhaps TRBD2 (6 bases). V gave up 5 bases and J gave up 5 bases, with 12 bases separating them. The germline V gene has CDR1 LNHNV and CDR2 YYDKDF (reference sequence). CDR3 length: 13 residues. CDR3 sequence reads: CATSRDSRETQYF. In DNA form, the CDR3 reads TGTGCCACCAGCCGGGACTCCAGGGAGACCCAGTACTTC.

The chain couples TRBV18 to TRBJ2-3; 8 nucleotides match TRBD2. The V and J ends lost 2 bases and 6 bases, in that order; junction bases with no gene match: 7. Germline CDR1 and CDR2: KGHSH and LQKENI. The CDR3 runs 15 residues. The CDR3 DNA reads TGTGCCAGCTCACCAATGAGCGGGAGCTTGGATACGCAGTATTTT. This translates into CASSPMSGSLDTQYF.

The V call is TRBV7-9, the J call TRBJ1-1; 8 positions agree with TRBD1. V lost 0 bases, J lost 10 bases, and 7 bases stayed unmatched. This CDR3 contains 14 residues. The V gene's germline CDR1 is SEHNR and CDR2 FQNEAQ (reference sequence). The CDR3 region is CASSLAVTGVAAFF. The CDR3 bases are TGTGCCAGCAGCTTAGCAGTGACAGGGGTTGCAGCTTTCTTT. Full variable domain (missing parts from reference TRBV7-9 and TRBJ1-1): DTGVSQNPRHKITKRGQNVTFRCDPISEHNRLYWYRQTLGQGPEFLTYFQNEAQLEKSRLLSDRFSAERPKGSFSTLEIQRTEQGDSAMYLCASSLAVTGVAAFFGQGTRLTVV.

The V call is TRBV5-1, the J call TRBJ1-2, with a possible D match to TRBD1 (6 bases). Trimming took off 6 bases at V and 0 bases at J, with 12 bases between the two ends. This CDR3 region has 14 residues. CDR1 is SGHRS and CDR2 is YFSETQ in the germline V gene. In nucleotides, the CDR3 is TGCGCCAGCAACAAGGACAGTACTAACTATGGCTACACCTTC. Protein sequence: CASNKDSTNYGYTF.

The CDR3 is CASSLLVAADQETQYF. The CDR3 DNA follows: TGTGCCAGCAGCTTATTAGTAGCGGCAGACCAAGAGACCCAGTACTTC. This rearrangement joins TRBV11-2 to TRBJ2-5; a possible D gene is TRBD2 (6 bases). The germline V gene encodes CDR1 SGHAT and CDR2 FQNNGV. This CDR3 comprises 16 residues. The germline V and J ends were trimmed by 2 bases and 0 bases, with 13 bases remaining between them.

V usage is TRBV19 and J usage is TRBJ1-3; D gene unclear. Per germline, CDR1 LNHDA and CDR2 SQIVND (reference sequence). The CDR3 contains 16 residues. V was clipped by 1 base and J by 0 bases, with 10 bases between them. Here the CDR3 reads CASSIGRRLSGNTIYF. The CDR3 DNA is TGTGCCAGTAGTATAGGGCGCAGACTCTCTGGAAACACCATATATTTT.